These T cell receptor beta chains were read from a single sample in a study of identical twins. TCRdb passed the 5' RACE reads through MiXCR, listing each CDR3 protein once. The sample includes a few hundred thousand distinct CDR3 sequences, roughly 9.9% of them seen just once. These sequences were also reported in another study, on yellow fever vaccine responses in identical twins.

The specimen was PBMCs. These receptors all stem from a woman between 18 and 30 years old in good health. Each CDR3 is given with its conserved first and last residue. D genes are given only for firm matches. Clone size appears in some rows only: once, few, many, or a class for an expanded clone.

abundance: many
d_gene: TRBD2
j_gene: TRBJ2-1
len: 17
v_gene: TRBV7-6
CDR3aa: CASSDRVLASGYNEQFF
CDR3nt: TGTGCCAGCAGCGATAGGGTTTTAGCTAGCGGGTACAATGAGCAGTTCTTC

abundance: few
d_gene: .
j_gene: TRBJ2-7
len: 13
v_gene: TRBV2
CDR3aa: CASRASTGREQYF
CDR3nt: TGTGCCAGCAGAGCTTCTACAGGGCGCGAGCAGTACTTC

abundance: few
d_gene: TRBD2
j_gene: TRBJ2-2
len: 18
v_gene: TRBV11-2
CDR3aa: CASSPIRSAGENTGELFF
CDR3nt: TGTGCCAGCAGCCCTATCCGCTCTGCGGGGGAGAACACCGGGGAGCTGTTTTTT

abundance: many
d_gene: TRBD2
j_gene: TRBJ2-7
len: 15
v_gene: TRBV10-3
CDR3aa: CAISDSTSGSYEQYF
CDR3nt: TGTGCCATCAGTGACTCGACTAGCGGGAGCTACGAGCAGTACTTC

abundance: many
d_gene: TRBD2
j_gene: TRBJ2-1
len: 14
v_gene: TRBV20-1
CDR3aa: CSASLAGEYNEQFF
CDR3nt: TGCAGTGCTAGTCTAGCGGGGGAGTACAATGAGCAGTTCTTC

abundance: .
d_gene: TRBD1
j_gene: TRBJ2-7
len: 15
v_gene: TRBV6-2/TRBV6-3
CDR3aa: CASSRPPGGFYEQYF
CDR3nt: TGTGCCAGCAGTCGCCCCCCAGGGGGCTTCTACGAGCAGTACTTC

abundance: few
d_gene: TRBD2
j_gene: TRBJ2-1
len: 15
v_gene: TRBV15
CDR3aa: CATSSRTSGRNEQFF
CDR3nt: TGTGCCACCAGCAGCCGGACTAGCGGGAGGAATGAGCAGTTCTTC

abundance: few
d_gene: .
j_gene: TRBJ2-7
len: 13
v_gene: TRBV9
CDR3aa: CASSVAPGYEQYF
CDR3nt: TGTGCCAGCAGCGTAGCACCGGGCTACGAGCAGTACTTC

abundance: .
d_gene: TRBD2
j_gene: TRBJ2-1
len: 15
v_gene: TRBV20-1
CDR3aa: CSATPGTSEPNEQFF
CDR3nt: TGCAGTGCTACTCCCGGGACTAGCGAGCCCAATGAGCAGTTCTTC

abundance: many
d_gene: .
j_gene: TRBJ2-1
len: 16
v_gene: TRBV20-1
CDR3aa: CSARDLRNRLDNEQFF
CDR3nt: TGCAGTGCTAGAGATCTAAGGAACAGGTTAGACAATGAGCAGTTCTTC

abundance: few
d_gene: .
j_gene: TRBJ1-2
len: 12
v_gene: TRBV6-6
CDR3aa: CASSEANYGYTF
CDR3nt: TGTGCCAGCAGTGAGGCTAACTATGGCTACACCTTC

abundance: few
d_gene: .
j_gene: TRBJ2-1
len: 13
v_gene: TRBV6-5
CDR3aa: CASSSLLADEQFF
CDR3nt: TGTGCCAGCAGTTCCTTGCTGGCCGATGAGCAGTTCTTC

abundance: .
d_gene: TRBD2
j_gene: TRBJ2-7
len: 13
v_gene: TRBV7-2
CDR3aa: CASSRGGVYEQYF
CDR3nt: TGTGCCAGCAGCCGGGGGGGGGTTTACGAGCAGTACTTC

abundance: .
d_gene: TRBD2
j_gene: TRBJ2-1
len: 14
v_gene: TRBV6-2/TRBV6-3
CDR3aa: CASRPGGGIHEQFF
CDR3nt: TGTGCCAGCAGACCTGGGGGGGGTATCCATGAGCAGTTCTTC

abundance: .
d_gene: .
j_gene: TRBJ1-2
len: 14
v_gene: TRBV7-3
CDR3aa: CASSLTPQGEGYTF
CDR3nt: TGTGCCAGCAGCTTAACCCCACAGGGCGAGGGCTACACCTTC

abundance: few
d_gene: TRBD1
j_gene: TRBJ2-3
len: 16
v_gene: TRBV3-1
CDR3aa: CASSHLGQGTGDTQYF
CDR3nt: TGTGCCAGCAGCCATCTCGGACAGGGTACAGGAGATACGCAGTATTTT

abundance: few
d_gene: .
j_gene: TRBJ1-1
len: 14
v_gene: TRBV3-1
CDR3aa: CASSQRGMNTEAFF
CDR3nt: TGTGCCAGCAGCCAAAGGGGGATGAACACTGAAGCTTTCTTT

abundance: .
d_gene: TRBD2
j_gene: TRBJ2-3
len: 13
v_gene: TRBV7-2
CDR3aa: CASSLSGRSTQYF
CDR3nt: TGTGCCAGCAGCCTTAGCGGGAGGAGTACGCAGTATTTT

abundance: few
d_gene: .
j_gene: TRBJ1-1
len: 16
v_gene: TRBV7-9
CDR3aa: CASSHKSELRNTEAFF
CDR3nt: TGTGCCAGCAGCCACAAATCGGAGCTGAGGAACACTGAAGCTTTCTTT

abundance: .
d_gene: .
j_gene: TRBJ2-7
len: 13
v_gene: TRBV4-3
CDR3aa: CASSQAPGLEQYF
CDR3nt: TGCGCCAGCAGCCAGGCACCGGGACTTGAGCAGTACTTC

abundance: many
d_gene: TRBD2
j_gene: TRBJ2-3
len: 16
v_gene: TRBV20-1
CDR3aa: CSARDRLAGDSDTQYF
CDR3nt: TGCAGTGCTAGAGACCGACTAGCGGGAGATTCAGATACGCAGTATTTT

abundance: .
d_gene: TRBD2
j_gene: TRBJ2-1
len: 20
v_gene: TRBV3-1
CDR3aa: CASSQRWPTPGLAVTNEQFF
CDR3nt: TGTGCCAGCAGCCAAAGATGGCCCACCCCTGGACTAGCGGTAACCAATGAGCAGTTCTTC

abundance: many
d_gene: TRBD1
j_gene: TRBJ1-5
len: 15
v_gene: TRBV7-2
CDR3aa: CASSSPDRGGQPQHF
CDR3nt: TGTGCCAGCAGCTCGCCGGACAGGGGTGGACAGCCCCAGCATTTT

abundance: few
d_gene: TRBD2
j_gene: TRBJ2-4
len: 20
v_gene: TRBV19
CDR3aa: CASSIILASGGPPGENIQYF
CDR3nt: TGTGCCAGTAGTATTATTCTGGCTAGCGGGGGACCCCCGGGGGAGAACATTCAGTACTTC

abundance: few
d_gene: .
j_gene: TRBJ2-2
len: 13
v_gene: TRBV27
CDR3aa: CASSLQTTGELFF
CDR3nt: TGTGCCAGCAGTTTACAGACGACCGGGGAGCTGTTTTTT

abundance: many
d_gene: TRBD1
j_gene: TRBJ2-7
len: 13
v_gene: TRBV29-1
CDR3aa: CSVRDREYYEQYF
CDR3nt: TGCAGCGTCCGGGACAGGGAATACTACGAGCAGTACTTC

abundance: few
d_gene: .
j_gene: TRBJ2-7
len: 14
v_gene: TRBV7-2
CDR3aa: CASSYDPGPYEQYF
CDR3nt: TGTGCCAGCAGCTACGACCCGGGGCCCTACGAGCAGTACTTC

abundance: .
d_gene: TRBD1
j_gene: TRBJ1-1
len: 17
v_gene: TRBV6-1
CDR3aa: CASSEAAGDRVLAEAFF
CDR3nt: TGTGCCAGCAGTGAAGCTGCGGGCGACAGGGTATTAGCTGAAGCTTTCTTT

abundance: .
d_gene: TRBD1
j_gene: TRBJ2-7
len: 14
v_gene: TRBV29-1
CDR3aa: CSVKGAGGGFEQYF
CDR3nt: TGCAGCGTAAAGGGTGCAGGGGGCGGTTTCGAGCAGTACTTC

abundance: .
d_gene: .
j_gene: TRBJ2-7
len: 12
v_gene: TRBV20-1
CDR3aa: CSAAPGGDEQYF
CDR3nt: TGCAGTGCTGCCCCTGGGGGAGACGAGCAGTACTTC

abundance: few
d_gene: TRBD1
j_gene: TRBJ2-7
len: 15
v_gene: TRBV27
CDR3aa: CASSSTGLSSYEQYF
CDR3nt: TGTGCCAGCAGTTCGACAGGGCTAAGCTCCTACGAGCAGTACTTC

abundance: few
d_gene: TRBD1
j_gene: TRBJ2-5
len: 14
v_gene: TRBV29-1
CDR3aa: CSVESGTGGKTQYF
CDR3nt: TGCAGCGTTGAATCGGGGACAGGGGGAAAGACCCAGTACTTC

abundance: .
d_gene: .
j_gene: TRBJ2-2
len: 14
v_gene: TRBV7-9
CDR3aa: CASSSRLGGGELFF
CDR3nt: TGTGCCAGCAGCTCTCGACTCGGGGGCGGGGAGCTGTTTTTT

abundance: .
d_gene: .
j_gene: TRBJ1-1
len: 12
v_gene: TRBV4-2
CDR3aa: CASSQERAEAFF
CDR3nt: TGTGCCAGCAGCCAAGAGAGAGCTGAAGCTTTCTTT

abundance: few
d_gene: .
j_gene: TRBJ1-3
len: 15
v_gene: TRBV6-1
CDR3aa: CASRQTTSSGNTIYF
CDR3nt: TGTGCCAGTCGACAGACCACTAGCTCTGGAAACACCATATATTTT

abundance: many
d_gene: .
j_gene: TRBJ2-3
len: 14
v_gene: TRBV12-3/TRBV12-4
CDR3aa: CASSLNLFTDTQYF
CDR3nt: TGTGCCAGCAGTTTGAACTTATTCACAGATACGCAGTATTTT

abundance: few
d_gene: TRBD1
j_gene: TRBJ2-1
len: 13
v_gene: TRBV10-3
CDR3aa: CAISDRGFGEQFF
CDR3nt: TGTGCCATTTCGGACAGGGGGTTTGGTGAGCAGTTCTTC

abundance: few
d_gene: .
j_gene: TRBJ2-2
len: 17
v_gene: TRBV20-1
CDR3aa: CSARDARGGVSTGELFF
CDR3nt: TGCAGTGCTAGAGATGCGCGAGGGGGAGTGAGCACCGGGGAGCTGTTTTTT

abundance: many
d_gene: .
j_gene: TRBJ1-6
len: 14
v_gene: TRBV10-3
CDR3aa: CAISEGRTNSPLHF
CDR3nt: TGTGCCATCAGTGAGGGACGGACGAATTCACCCCTCCACTTT

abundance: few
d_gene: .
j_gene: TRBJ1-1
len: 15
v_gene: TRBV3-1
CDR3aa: CASSQGGILGTEAFF
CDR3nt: TGTGCCAGCAGCCAAGGGGGGATCCTGGGCACTGAAGCTTTCTTT

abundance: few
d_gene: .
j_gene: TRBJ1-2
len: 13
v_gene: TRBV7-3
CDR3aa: CASSPSGSYGYTF
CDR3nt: TGTGCCAGCAGCCCCTCGGGTTCCTATGGCTACACCTTC